The 13 T cell receptor beta chains presented below share a single source sample, sequenced in a study of technical replicates of blood from several donors. Sequencing used immunoSEQ multiplex PCR; TCRdb keeps in-frame clones, though not all of them. The profile shows approximately 82,000 clones, about 93% of them singletons. The sequencing input was T cells isolated from PBMCs. The receptors derive from a human donor in good health.

The chain carries TRBV27 and TRBJ2-7; D is perhaps TRBD2 (6 bases). The CDR3 runs 17 residues. The V gene's germline CDR1 is MNHEY and CDR2 SMNVEV (reference sequence). Trimming cost V 2 bases and J 2 bases, with 19 bases left between them. CDR3 protein: CASSLIGFNSGPYEQYF. The CDR3 nucleotides read TGTGCCAGCAGTTTAATCGGTTTTAATAGCGGCCCCTACGAGCAGTACTTC.

Comment on this clone: At one boundary the junction diverges from the germline segment, which might be a read error. The rearrangement links TRBV4-1 to TRBJ1-1; no clear D. CDR3 length: 18 residues. Germline CDR1 is MGHRA and CDR2 is YSYEKL. The CDR3 bases are TGCGCCAGCAGCAAAGAGGTGGGCAACCCTCTGGGCAACACTGAAGCTTTCTTT. Protein product: CASSKEVGNPLGNTEAFF.

CDR3 residues: CASSLDGLAKQFF. DNA of the CDR3: TGTGCCAGCAGTTTAGACGGACTAGCTAAGCAGTTCTTC. The chain uses TRBV28 and TRBJ2-1; 8 bases match TRBD2. Trimming cost V 2 bases and J 11 bases; bases outside gene matches: 5. Germline V CDR1 and CDR2: MDHEN, SYDVKM. CDR3 length equals 13 residues.

The rearrangement uses TRBV14 and TRBJ1-5; D call uncertain. V was trimmed by 1 base and J by 1 base, leaving 17 bases between them. The CDR3 is made up of 18 amino acids. Looked up from germline, CDR1 is SGHDN and CDR2 is FVKESK. CDR3 nucleotides: TGTGCCAGCAGCCAAGTTCCGTCCGGGATTGGGAGCAATCAGCCCCAGCATTTT. Encoded protein: CASSQVPSGIGSNQPQHF.

The chain employs TRBV6-6 and TRBJ2-1; TRBD1 agrees at 10 bases. Trimming cost V 5 bases and J 1 base; bases outside gene matches: 2. Per germline, CDR1 MNHNY and CDR2 SVGAGI (reference sequence). There are 15 residues in the CDR3. This chain's CDR3 is CASSRQGASYNEQFF. In DNA, the CDR3 is TGTGCCAGCAGTCGACAGGGGGCATCCTACAATGAGCAGTTCTTC.

This chain connects TRBV9 to TRBJ2-7; D not certain. V shed 3 bases and J shed 6 bases, with 10 bases lying between them. Germline V gene lookup returns CDR1 SGDLS and CDR2 YYNGEE. The CDR3 contains 12 residues. CDR3 loop: CASSALVGEQYF. CDR3 coding DNA: TGTGCCAGCAGCGCCCTAGTTGGCGAGCAGTACTTC.

The genes are TRBV20-1 and TRBJ2-7, with no clear D. Germline V gene sequence: CDR1 DFQATT, CDR2 SNEGSKA (reference sequence). V was clipped by 3 bases and J by 5 bases, with 5 bases between them. This CDR3 comprises 10 residues. In DNA form, the CDR3 reads TGCAGTGCTAGGCGTGACGAGCAGTACTTC. This translates into CSARRDEQYF.

DNA for the CDR3: TGCGCCAGCAGCTTTGTGGGGGACAGGGAGACCCAGTACTTC. Its protein is CASSFVGDRETQYF. V usage is TRBV5-1 and J usage is TRBJ2-5, with 8 bases identical to TRBD1. The CDR3 is made up of 14 amino acids. Per germline, CDR1 SGHRS and CDR2 YFSETQ. Trimming at V came to 2 bases and at J to 5 bases, leaving 5 bases not matched to a gene.

The chain is built from TRBV19 and TRBJ1-2, with 8 bases matching TRBD1. Looked up from germline, CDR1 is LNHDA and CDR2 is SQIVND (reference sequence). The CDR3 sequence is 12 residues long. The J segment lost 7 bases and the V segment lost 6 bases, leaving 4 bases of the junction unmatched. The CDR3 loop reads CASRGQVPGYTF. The CDR3 nucleotides are TGTGCCAGTAGGGGACAGGTCCCTGGCTACACCTTC.

This clone was detected once. The chain recombines TRBV2 with TRBJ1-5; D gene uncertain. Trimming took 6 bases from V and 0 from J, leaving 9 bases between them. This CDR3 has 14 amino acids. The germline V gene encodes CDR1 SNHLY and CDR2 FYNNEI. In nucleotides, the CDR3 is TGTGCCAGCAGCTTTACAAATAGCAATCAGCCCCAGCATTTT. It is translated as CASSFTNSNQPQHF.

J is TRBJ1-1 and V is TRBV2; 10 bases map to TRBD1. Trimming took 7 bases from V and 10 from J; bases not matched to a gene: 9. This CDR3 spans 13 amino acids. The germline V gene has CDR1 SNHLY and CDR2 FYNNEI. For the CDR3, the DNA is TGTGCCAGCACCCAGGGACAGGGGTTTGGAGCTTTCTTT. It codes for CASTQGQGFGAFF.

This clone was counted a few times. The gene calls are TRBV7-9 and TRBJ2-1; D is uncertain. Germline lookup yields CDR1 SEHNR and CDR2 FQNEAQ (reference sequence). This CDR3 spans 13 amino acids. Deletions cut 3 bases from V and 1 base from J, with 4 bases between. CDR3 nucleotide sequence: TGTGCCAGCAGCTTTAGATCCTACAATGAGCAGTTCTTC. Translation: CASSFRSYNEQFF.

V gene TRBV28 combines with J gene TRBJ1-5; no reliable D call. Trimming took 6 bases from V and 2 from J, leaving 17 bases between them. Germline-derived CDR1 and CDR2 are MDHEN and SYDVKM. The CDR3 sequence is 16 residues long. CDR3 nucleotide sequence: TGTGCCAGCAGAACCGCTGCACGGTTTGGCAATCAGCCCCAGCATTTT. Translated, it gives CASRTAARFGNQPQHF.